Listed here are 19 T cell receptor beta chains from one sample, sequenced in a study of Graves' ophthalmopathy and Graves' hyperthyroidism. Amplified material comprised TCR beta CDR3 regions derived from RNA transcripts. HTBI-primed RT-PCR formed the first round, and a multiplex PCR formed the second. From the multiplex PCR reads, TCRdb called clonotypes with MiXCR, one entry per CDR3 protein. This table has around 520,000 distinct CDR3 sequences, just under 40% appearing once. The specimen sequenced was peripheral blood or thyroid tissue (not recorded which). These receptors originate from an adult man with Graves' hyperthyroidism.

With regard to this clonotype: Since a much larger clone is just one base distant, this may be a read error. The rearrangement uses TRBV12-3 or TRBV12-4 and TRBJ2-7, with D unresolved. The CDR3 runs to 15 residues. V gave up 3 bases and J gave up 0 bases, with 12 bases separating them. The CDR3 is CASSLTHGPSYEQYF. The CDR3, as DNA: TGTGCCAGCAGTTTGACGCATGGACCCTCCTACGAGCAGTACTTC.

This clonotype was recorded at least ten times. The genes are TRBV29-1 and TRBJ2-5; no clear D. The length of the CDR3 is 12 residues. Per the germline V gene, CDR1 is SQVTM and CDR2 is ANQGSEA. Trimming left V 7 bases short and J 1 base short, with 10 bases between. As DNA, the CDR3 is TGCAGCGGAAAGACGGGCCAAGAGACCCAGTACTTC. It translates to CSGKTGQETQYF.

This clonotype was recorded only once. The V call is TRBV2, the J call TRBJ1-5, with a possible D match to TRBD1 (6 bases). Deletions cut 3 bases from V and 9 bases from J, with 12 bases between. CDR1 SNHLY and CDR2 FYNNEI come from the germline V gene. This CDR3 has 13 residues. The CDR3 nucleotides are TGTGCCAGCAGTGACGGGGGCTTCAGGCCCCAGCATTTT. Translating gives CASSDGGFRPQHF.

This clonotype was seen a handful of times. The rearrangement joins TRBV5-1 to TRBJ1-1; 10 bases agree with TRBD1. The CDR3 loop spans 16 amino acids. Germline V gene data show CDR1 as SGHRS and CDR2 as YFSETQ. The V segment lost 0 bases and the J segment 0 bases; nucleotides outside the gene matches: 2. The CDR3 protein is CASSLGQGALNTEAFF. CDR3 DNA sequence: TGCGCCAGCAGCTTGGGACAGGGGGCATTGAACACTGAAGCTTTCTTT. Using reference TRBV5-1 and TRBJ1-1 for the parts outside the CDR3, the full variable domain is KAGVTQTPRYLIKTRGQQVTLSCSPISGHRSVSWYQQTPGQGLQFLFEYFSETQRNKGNFPGRFSGRQFSNSRSEMNVSTLELGDSALYLCASSLGQGALNTEAFFGQGTRLTVV.

This clonotype was observed a few times. The chain recombines TRBV18 with TRBJ1-2; D is uncertain. The CDR3 contains 14 residues. The germline V gene has CDR1 KGHSH and CDR2 LQKENI. Trimming removed 0 bases from V and 3 bases from J, with 8 bases in between. The CDR3 bases are TGTGCCAGCTCACCACCATCCGGGGACTATGGCTACACCTTC. Amino acid sequence: CASSPPSGDYGYTF. The variable domain in full, with the rest retrieved from reference TRBV18 and TRBJ1-2, is NAGVMQNPRHLVRRRGQEARLRCSPMKGHSHVYWYRQLPEEGLKFMVYLQKENIIDESGMPKERFSAEFPKEGPSILRIQQVVRGDSAAYFCASSPPSGDYGYTFGSGTRLTVV.

This sequence joins TRBV19 and TRBJ1-5; 7 nucleotides match TRBD1. With V trimmed by 3 bases and J by 7 bases, 9 bases remained unmatched. The germline V gene has CDR1 LNHDA and CDR2 SQIVND (reference sequence). This CDR3 is 15 amino acids long. The CDR3 reads CASSIRDSRGQPQHF. The CDR3 DNA is TGTGCCAGTAGTATCAGGGACAGCCGGGGACAGCCCCAGCATTTT.

This clonotype was counted at least ten times. The chain carries TRBV29-1 and TRBJ2-6; 7 bases line up with TRBD1. This CDR3 contains 16 residues. The J segment lost 2 bases and the V segment lost 1 base, leaving 5 bases of the junction unmatched. The germline V gene has CDR1 SQVTM and CDR2 ANQGSEA. The CDR3 loop reads CSVEGIGGPGANVLTF. The CDR3 nucleotides are TGCAGCGTTGAAGGTATAGGGGGCCCTGGGGCCAACGTCCTGACTTTC. Supplemented by reference TRBV29-1 and TRBJ2-6, the full variable domain reads SAVISQKPSRDICQRGTSLTIQCQVDSQVTMMFWYRQQPGQSLTLIATANQGSEATYESGFVIDKFPISRPNLTFSTLTVSNMSPEDSSIYLCSVEGIGGPGANVLTFGAGSRLTVL.

There are many counts of this clonotype. V usage is TRBV9 and J usage is TRBJ2-5; tentatively, D is TRBD1 (6 bases). Germline lookup yields CDR1 SGDLS and CDR2 YYNGEE. V lost 3 bases and J 1 base, leaving 13 bases between the germline ends. The CDR3 has 15 amino acids. Here the CDR3 DNA reads TGTGCCAGCAGCGCCGGAACAGGGATCCAAGAGACCCAGTACTTC. Translating gives CASSAGTGIQETQYF. The full variable domain, with the rest looked up from reference TRBV9 and TRBJ2-5, is DSGVTQTPKHLITATGQRVTLRCSPRSGDLSVYWYQQSLDQGLQFLIQYYNGEERAKGNILERFSAQQFPDLHSELNLSSLELGDSALYFCASSAGTGIQETQYFGPGTRLLVL.

As regards this clonotype: A much larger clone sits a single nucleotide away, making a read error possible. V gene TRBV5-1 combines with J gene TRBJ1-1, with a tentative D call TRBD1 (5 bases). There are 15 residues in the CDR3. CDR1 SGHRS and CDR2 YFSETQ come from the germline V gene. This CDR3 reads CASSLEAGLVTEALF. CDR3 nucleotides: TGCGCCAGCAGCTTGGAGGCAGGGCTCGTGACTGAAGCTCTCTTT.

The CDR3 loop is CASSLAQGDGYTF. The CDR3 DNA reads as TGTGCCAGCAGCTTAGCACAGGGAGATGGCTACACCTTC. V is TRBV7-9 and J is TRBJ1-2; weak D call: TRBD1 (6 bases). Trimming left V 0 bases short and J 6 bases short, with 8 bases between. CDR1 is SEHNR, CDR2 FQNEAQ, per germline (reference sequence). The CDR3 spans 13 residues. Together with reference TRBV7-9 and TRBJ1-2, the CDR3 gives the full variable domain: DTGVSQNPRHKITKRGQNVTFRCDPISEHNRLYWYRQTLGQGPEFLTYFQNEAQLEKSRLLSDRFSAERPKGSFSTLEIQRTEQGDSAMYLCASSLAQGDGYTFGSGTRLTVV.

This clonotype was seen ten or more times. The chain couples TRBV4-1 to TRBJ2-7; no clear D gene. V lost 0 bases and J 0 bases, leaving 12 bases between the germline ends. The CDR3 is made up of 16 amino acids. Germline V gene sequence: CDR1 MGHRA, CDR2 YSYEKL. The CDR3 DNA is TGCGCCAGCAGCCAAGAAGTAAGGCTGAGCTCCTACGAGCAGTACTTC. It specifies CASSQEVRLSSYEQYF.

J is TRBJ2-2 and V is TRBV7-2; the D is unclear. The V and J ends lost 9 bases and 7 bases respectively, with 9 bases between them. Germline CDR1 SGHTA, CDR2 FQGNSA. This CDR3 has 11 amino acids. CDR3 loop: CARPLVGELFF. In DNA, the CDR3 is TGTGCCAGGCCCCTGGTCGGGGAGCTGTTTTTT.

This clonotype was seen ten or more times. This chain links TRBV19 with TRBJ1-2, with a weak D call TRBD1 (5 bases). The CDR3 contains 15 residues. Trimming removed 5 bases at V and 3 bases at J, with 16 bases between. The germline V gene has CDR1 LNHDA and CDR2 SQIVND (reference sequence). The CDR3 DNA follows: TGTGCCAGTAGTCCCGGGGACGGACGAGACTATGGCTACACCTTC. Protein product: CASSPGDGRDYGYTF.

Only a few counts were recorded for this clonotype. The chain has TRBV6-6 and TRBJ1-2; D remains ambiguous. CDR3 size: 13 residues. V was cut by 3 bases and J by 4 bases, with 9 bases left in between. The germline V gene has CDR1 MNHNY and CDR2 SVGAGI (reference sequence). Written as DNA, the CDR3 is TGTGCCAGCAGTTATGGAGGCGGCTATGGCTACACCTTC. Amino acid sequence: CASSYGGGYGYTF.

This clonotype was recorded a few times. This chain links TRBV3-1 with TRBJ2-5; 11 bases are shared with TRBD1. Germline V gene data show CDR1 as LGHDT and CDR2 as YNNKEL (reference sequence). V lost 2 bases and J lost 3; bases outside the gene matches: 8. The CDR3 spans 17 residues. CDR3 sequence: CASSQTLPGQGEETQYF. In DNA form, the CDR3 reads TGTGCCAGCAGCCAAACCTTACCGGGACAGGGGGAAGAGACCCAGTACTTC.

The CDR3 spells CASSPRGTSVPGGELFF. The CDR3, as DNA: TGTGCCAGCAGCCCAAGGGGGACTAGCGTCCCCGGGGGGGAGCTGTTTTTT. The gene calls are TRBV7-3 and TRBJ2-2; 10 bases agree with TRBD2. CDR3 length: 17 amino acids. Trimming at V came to 5 bases and at J to 8 bases, leaving 14 bases not matched to a gene. Germline values: CDR1 SGHTA, CDR2 FQGTGA.

This clonotype came up many times. V gene TRBV7-6 combines with J gene TRBJ2-1, with 8 bases matching TRBD2. Germline CDR1 and CDR2: SGHVS and FNYEAQ. CDR3 length: 16 amino acids. Germline trimming cut 2 bases from V and 7 bases from J; bases unmatched to any gene: 10. Written as DNA, the CDR3 is TGTGCCAGCAGCTTATTGTTGCGGGAGGCTGATAATGAGCAGTTCTTC. It encodes CASSLLLREADNEQFF.

The chain joins TRBV5-4 to TRBJ2-2; 9 bases agree with TRBD2. The junction had 6 bases not matched to a gene; V was cut back by 4 bases and J by 5 bases. The germline V gene encodes CDR1 SGHNT and CDR2 YYREEE (reference sequence). CDR3 length: 15 residues. The CDR3 is CASSPLAGETGELFF. The CDR3 nucleotides are TGTGCCAGCAGCCCGTTAGCGGGAGAAACCGGGGAGCTGTTTTTT.

This clonotype was recorded at least ten times. The chain has TRBV25-1 and TRBJ1-4, with D possibly matching TRBD1 (5 bases). V lost 3 bases and J lost 1, with 9 bases in between. The CDR3 has 15 residues. Germline V gene sequence: CDR1 MGHDK, CDR2 SYGVNS. For the CDR3, the DNA is TGTGCCAGCAGTGAGCGAAGGGGAACTAATGAAAAACTGTTTTTT. Its translation: CASSERRGTNEKLFF.